Given below is one T cell receptor beta chain in context. This specimen belongs to a study of cytomegalovirus exposure and HLA in healthy donors. About the study: A subsequent analysis reported that the roughly 130 validation repertoires were produced on the same platform that had also been used for the roughly 700 first-cohort repertoires.

Assay: immunoSEQ multiplex PCR; the TCRdb copy retains only in-frame clones and omits some. The sample includes approximately 150,000 clones, approximately 90% of them seen just once. The CDR3 extends over 15 amino acids. Germline V gene lookup returns CDR1 LNHDA and CDR2 SQIVND (reference sequence). V was clipped by 1 base and J by 1 base, with 10 bases between them. Separate from the approximately 670-subject first cohort, the 120-subject validation cohort was the one that the donors belonged to. The V call is TRBV19, the J call TRBJ1-1; no reliable D call. Sequencing was performed on PBMCs. The sequence came from a woman aged 30 to 39 in good health and CMV-seronegative. CDR3 DNA sequence: TGTGCCAGTAGTATAGGTCAGGCCCCGAACACTGAAGCTTTCTTT. Translation gives CASSIGQAPNTEAFF. Together with reference TRBV19 and TRBJ1-1, the CDR3 gives the full variable domain: DGGITQSPKYLFRKEGQNVTLSCEQNLNHDAMYWYRQDPGQGLRLIYYSQIVNDFQKGDIAEGYSVSREKKESFPLTVTSAQKNPTAFYLCASSIGQAPNTEAFFGQGTRLTVV.